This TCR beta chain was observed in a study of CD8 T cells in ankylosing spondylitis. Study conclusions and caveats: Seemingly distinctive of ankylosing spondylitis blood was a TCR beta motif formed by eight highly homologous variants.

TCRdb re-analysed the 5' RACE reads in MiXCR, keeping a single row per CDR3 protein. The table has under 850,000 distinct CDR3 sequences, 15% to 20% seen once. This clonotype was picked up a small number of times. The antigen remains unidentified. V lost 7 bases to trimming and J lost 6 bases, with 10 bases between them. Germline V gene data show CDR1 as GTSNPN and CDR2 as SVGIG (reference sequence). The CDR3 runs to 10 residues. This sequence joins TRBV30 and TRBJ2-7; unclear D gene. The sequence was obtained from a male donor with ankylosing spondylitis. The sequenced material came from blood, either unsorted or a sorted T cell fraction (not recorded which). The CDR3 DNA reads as TGTGCCTACGTACAAGGCGAGCAGTACTTC. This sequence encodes CAYVQGEQYF.